Following are 24 T cell receptor beta chains from one sample sequenced in a study of regulatory T cells in long-lasting Graves disease. iRepertoire HTBI primers and Arm-PCR of CDR3 regions built TCR beta libraries. TCRdb ran MiXCR on the multiplex PCR reads and lists one entry per CDR3 protein. The sample has 560,000 or so distinct CDR3 sequences, around 15% seen once. Sample time point: newly diagnosed GD, antithyroid drugs for less than 3 months. The TCR library was made from RNA extracted from PBMCs. The data were also submitted as part of a second study, on T cells in Graves' hyperthyroidism and ophthalmopathy.

The source material was peripheral blood mononuclear cells (PBMCs), sampled at new diagnosis, from a patient treated with antithyroid drugs. These receptors came from a man younger than 30 with Graves disease.

This clonotype was seen ten or more times. The J gene is TRBJ1-2, the V gene TRBV7-2, with 11 positions matching TRBD1. V gave up 4 bases and J gave up 4 bases; unmatched junction bases: 2. The CDR3 loop spans 14 amino acids. Germline assignment: CDR1 SGHTA and CDR2 FQGNSA. As DNA, the CDR3 is TGTGCCAGCAGCTCCGGGACAGGGGGCTATGGCTACACCTTC. It translates to CASSSGTGGYGYTF.

This clonotype showed up just a few times. The chain links TRBV27 to TRBJ2-2; D ambiguous. V was clipped by 3 bases and J by 6 bases, with 8 bases between them. This CDR3 is built from 13 residues. From germline, CDR1 is MNHEY and CDR2 SMNVEV (reference sequence). The CDR3 reads CASSLLVSGELFF. As DNA, the CDR3 is TGTGCCAGCAGTTTGTTAGTGTCCGGGGAGCTGTTTTTT.

This clonotype was observed at least ten times. This chain uses TRBV7-2 with TRBJ2-7; D is perhaps TRBD2 (6 bases). The germline gives CDR1 SGHTA, CDR2 FQGNSA. CDR3 length: 14 residues. V lost 0 bases to trimming and J lost 4 bases, with 10 bases between them. In DNA form, the CDR3 reads TGTGCCAGCAGCTTAGCGGGGACTTTTTACGAGCAGTACTTC. Translating it yields CASSLAGTFYEQYF.

This rearrangement joins TRBV5-1 to TRBJ2-1; D could derive from TRBD1 or TRBD2 (5 bases each). Germline assignment: CDR1 SGHRS and CDR2 YFSETQ. V was clipped by 4 bases and J by 5 bases, with 13 bases between them. This CDR3 comprises 14 residues. In DNA form, the CDR3 reads TGCGCCAGCAGCACCCTGGGGGACCACAATGAGCAGTTCTTC. Amino acid sequence: CASSTLGDHNEQFF.

The table lists this clonotype with a few counts. This chain uses TRBV7-9 with TRBJ2-2; TRBD1 agrees at 8 bases. The CDR3 runs 18 residues. Germline loops: CDR1 SEHNR, CDR2 FQNEAQ (reference sequence). The V segment lost 0 bases and the J segment 1 base; nucleotides outside the gene matches: 7. CDR3 sequence: CASSLASSGTGNTGELFF. The CDR3 nucleotides read TGTGCCAGCAGCTTAGCGTCCTCCGGGACAGGGAACACCGGGGAGCTGTTTTTT. Together with reference TRBV7-9 and TRBJ2-2, the CDR3 gives the full variable domain: DTGVSQNPRHKITKRGQNVTFRCDPISEHNRLYWYRQTLGQGPEFLTYFQNEAQLEKSRLLSDRFSAERPKGSFSTLEIQRTEQGDSAMYLCASSLASSGTGNTGELFFGEGSRLTVL.

This rearrangement joins TRBV5-4 to TRBJ2-2; D call uncertain. This CDR3 has 17 amino acids. The ends were cut back, 0 bases at V and 5 bases at J, with 17 bases in the middle. Germline V gives CDR1 SGHNT, CDR2 YYREEE (reference sequence). This chain's CDR3 is CASSLGPHQPGTGELFF. The CDR3 DNA sequence: TGTGCCAGCAGCTTGGGCCCCCATCAACCCGGGACCGGGGAGCTGTTTTTT.

The table lists this clonotype with a few counts. The CDR3: CASSEVALTGEQYF. The CDR3 region has the DNA TGTGCCAGCAGTGAGGTAGCCCTGACAGGGGAGCAGTACTTC. The chain links TRBV2 to TRBJ2-7; 7 nucleotides line up with TRBD1. V was pared by 3 bases and J by 7 bases, with 9 bases of the junction left unmatched. The germline CDR1 and CDR2 sequences are SNHLY and FYNNEI. The CDR3 is made up of 14 amino acids. Looking up the rest from reference TRBV2 and TRBJ2-7 gives the full variable domain: EPEVTQTPSHQVTQMGQEVILRCVPISNHLYFYWYRQILGQKVEFLVSFYNNEISEKSEIFDDQFSVERPDGSNFTLKIRSTKLEDSAMYFCASSEVALTGEQYFGPGTRLTVT.

This clonotype occurred many times. The V and J genes are TRBV3-1 and TRBJ2-5; D not resolved. CDR3 size: 14 residues. Trimming took 3 bases from V and 4 from J, leaving 12 bases between them. CDR1 LGHDT and CDR2 YNNKEL come from the germline V gene (reference sequence). The CDR3 protein is CASSQQESGETQYF. Written as DNA, the CDR3 is TGTGCCAGCAGCCAGCAGGAGTCTGGAGAGACCCAGTACTTC.

This clonotype has at least ten counts. This chain uses TRBV28 with TRBJ1-6, with 9 bases aligning to TRBD1. The CDR3 length is 18 residues. Trimming removed 3 bases from V and 4 bases from J; junction bases left unmatched: 10. CDR1 MDHEN and CDR2 SYDVKM come from the germline V gene. CDR3 bases: TGTGCCAGCAGTTTGGTGGGACAGGGAGGGGAATATAATTCACCCCTCCACTTT. It yields the protein CASSLVGQGGEYNSPLHF.

The table lists this clonotype with many counts. This chain connects TRBV2 to TRBJ2-3, with D possibly being TRBD2 (5 bases). The V end was cut by 6 bases, the J end by 9 bases, with 13 bases between. The CDR3 is 12 amino acids. Germline lookup yields CDR1 SNHLY and CDR2 FYNNEI. The CDR3 spells CASSTARGTQYF. As DNA, the CDR3 is TGTGCCAGCAGCACCGCCCGAGGGACGCAGTATTTT.

This clonotype was observed a few times. The chain joins TRBV9 to TRBJ2-3; 9 nucleotides line up with TRBD2. This CDR3 region has 15 residues. V was clipped by 0 bases and J by 6 bases; unmatched bases: 5. Germline V gene lookup returns CDR1 SGDLS and CDR2 YYNGEE. CDR3 residues: CASSVEGLAGDTQYF. CDR3 DNA: TGTGCCAGCAGCGTAGAAGGCCTAGCGGGGGATACGCAGTATTTT.

This clonotype occurred many times. The genes are TRBV5-1 and TRBJ2-3, with D maybe TRBD1 (6 bases). Trimming removed 3 bases at V and 2 bases at J, with 10 bases between. Looked up from germline, CDR1 is SGHRS and CDR2 is YFSETQ. The CDR3 has 14 residues. This CDR3 is CASSYDRITDTQYF. The CDR3 DNA sequence: TGCGCCAGCAGCTATGACAGGATCACAGATACGCAGTATTTT.

This clonotype was observed many times. The J gene is TRBJ1-1, the V gene TRBV5-1; no definite D call. V was trimmed by 0 bases and J by 0 bases, leaving 9 bases between them. The germline gives CDR1 SGHRS, CDR2 YFSETQ. This CDR3 has 15 amino acids. The CDR3 DNA reads as TGCGCCAGCAGCTTGGCCGTTGGCATGAACACTGAAGCTTTCTTT. This gives the protein CASSLAVGMNTEAFF.

This clonotype was seen more than once but under ten times. The chain employs TRBV7-3 and TRBJ2-5; 8 bases match TRBD1. The CDR3 loop spans 17 amino acids. Germline assignment: CDR1 SGHTA and CDR2 FQGTGA. J lost 5 bases, V lost 5 bases, and 16 bases had no gene match. As DNA, the CDR3 is TGTGCCAGCAGCCCCCGAATAGGACAGGGAACTTGGGAGACCCAGTACTTC. Protein sequence: CASSPRIGQGTWETQYF.

This chain joins TRBV7-9 and TRBJ2-1; tentative D call: TRBD2 (6 bases). The length of the CDR3 is 13 residues. Germline lookup yields CDR1 SEHNR and CDR2 FQNEAQ (reference sequence). V lost 4 bases and J lost 9, with 13 bases in between. The CDR3 loop is CASSSLGEVEQFF. The CDR3 coding sequence is TGTGCCAGCAGCTCCCTTGGGGAGGTTGAGCAGTTCTTC.

The chain is built from TRBV18 and TRBJ2-1, with D tentatively TRBD2 (5 bases). This CDR3 has 14 residues. Germline lookup yields CDR1 KGHSH and CDR2 LQKENI. Between the trimmed V and J ends, which lost 4 bases and 3 bases, there was a span of 10 bases. In DNA form, the CDR3 reads TGTGCCAGCTCACAAAGCGGTGACTACAATGAGCAGTTCTTC. Translated: CASSQSGDYNEQFF.

This clonotype was seen a few times. The chain has TRBV20-1 and TRBJ2-1, with a tentative D call TRBD2 (5 bases). This CDR3 comprises 15 residues. Germline values: CDR1 DFQATT, CDR2 SNEGSKA (reference sequence). V shed 6 bases and J shed 2 bases, with 17 bases lying between them. The CDR3 DNA reads TGCAGTGCCGTGAACCGAGCGGAGCCCTACAATGAGCAGTTCTTC. Its protein product is CSAVNRAEPYNEQFF.

This clonotype was detected a few times. V is TRBV19 and J is TRBJ1-1; D ambiguous. This CDR3 is built from 13 residues. Trimming removed 3 bases from V and 1 base from J, with 6 bases in between. CDR1 LNHDA and CDR2 SQIVND come from the germline V gene (reference sequence). CDR3 residues: CASSIWENTEAFF. CDR3 in DNA: TGTGCCAGTAGTATTTGGGAGAACACTGAAGCTTTCTTT.

Many counts were recorded for this clonotype. The CDR3 DNA follows: TGTGCCAGCAGTTTAGAGGCGGGGGGCTACGAGCAGTACTTC. Its translation is CASSLEAGGYEQYF. The chain employs TRBV12-3 or TRBV12-4 and TRBJ2-7; 8 nucleotides line up with TRBD2. The V and J ends lost 1 base and 3 bases, in that order; junction bases with no gene match: 2. CDR3 length: 14 residues.

This clonotype was observed a handful of times. The CDR3: CASRSPGGVNEKLFF. CDR3 in DNA: TGTGCCAGTAGATCCCCAGGAGGAGTAAATGAAAAACTGTTTTTT. The rearrangement links TRBV19 to TRBJ1-4, with D unresolved. Germline V gene lookup returns CDR1 LNHDA and CDR2 SQIVND (reference sequence). The V end lost 6 bases, the J end lost 5 bases, and 16 bases lay between the germline ends. The CDR3 sequence is 15 residues long.

This clonotype has ten or more counts. The chain is built from TRBV27 and TRBJ2-7; 8 bases are shared with TRBD2. CDR1 MNHEY and CDR2 SMNVEV come from the germline V gene (reference sequence). The CDR3 covers 15 residues. Trimming cost V 6 bases and J 0 bases; bases outside gene matches: 7. The DNA of the CDR3 is TGTGCCAGCAGCTTCACGGGAGGGAGCTCCTACGAGCAGTACTTC. Translating it yields CASSFTGGSSYEQYF.

This clonotype was detected many times. This chain joins TRBV12-3 or TRBV12-4 and TRBJ2-7; D possibly corresponds to TRBD1 (5 bases). The V and J ends lost 6 bases and 2 bases respectively, with 17 bases between them. The CDR3 has 15 amino acids. The CDR3 DNA reads TGTGCCAGCAGCCAACCGATGGACACCACCTACGAGCAGTACTTC. This gives the protein CASSQPMDTTYEQYF.

The chain couples TRBV29-1 to TRBJ2-4; tentative D call: TRBD2 (5 bases). Germline CDR1 is SQVTM and CDR2 is ANQGSEA. The CDR3 runs 12 residues. The V end lost 6 bases, the J end lost 8 bases, and 14 bases lay between the germline ends. The CDR3 reads CSVLPLGDIQYF. For the CDR3, the DNA is TGCAGCGTCCTCCCCCTCGGGGACATTCAGTACTTC.

This clonotype was picked up a small number of times. The V gene is TRBV7-9, the J gene TRBJ2-3; D perhaps matches TRBD2 (5 bases). The V gene lost 1 base and the J gene lost 3 bases, with 20 bases spanning the gap. The CDR3 is made up of 18 amino acids. Germline values: CDR1 SEHNR, CDR2 FQNEAQ (reference sequence). CDR3 nucleotides: TGTGCCAGCAGCTTAGAGCTTCATTGGGAGCCCGATACAGATACGCAGTATTTT. Its protein product is CASSLELHWEPDTDTQYF.